This T cell receptor (beta chain) was sequenced in a study of blood T cell repertoires in COVID-19. The authors' processing: Scientists estimated how many nucleated cells there were by amplifying reference gene primers. Sequencing was performed with immunoSEQ multiplex PCR; in TCRdb, only in-frame clones are kept and a portion is missing. V and J calls and clone size follow that table, whereas D and trimming were derived from the DNA. Of roughly 130,000 clones in the sample, 82% were seen once. The CDR3 spans 15 residues. The germline CDR1 and CDR2 sequences are ENHRY and SYGVKD. V lost 4 bases, J lost 2 bases, and 7 bases stayed unmatched. This clone appeared a single time.

The sequenced material came from peripheral blood. This TCR came from a woman between 65 and 79 years old with acute or convalescent COVID-19. This chain connects TRBV10-3 to TRBJ1-1, with TRBD1 matching over 7 bases. The chain's CDR3 is CAISGRDSGNTEAFF. The CDR3 DNA sequence: TGTGCCATCAGTGGTCGGGACAGTGGCAACACTGAAGCTTTCTTT.